This T cell receptor beta chain originates from a study of regulatory T cells in long-lasting Graves disease. Documented time point: newly diagnosed GD, antithyroid drugs for less than 3 months. PBMCs were the source of the RNA used for TCR sequencing. In its sample, this clonotype was seen many times. Through Arm-PCR of CDR3 regions and iRepertoire HTBI primers, TCR beta libraries were built. TCRdb re-derived calls from the multiplex PCR reads in MiXCR, one entry per CDR3 protein. This sample yields a few hundred thousand distinct CDR3 sequences, of which approximately 16% are seen a single time; over 7% belongs to the top ten. The sample was also linked to a second study, of T cells in Graves' hyperthyroidism and ophthalmopathy. Per that paper: Hyperthyroidism was newly diagnosed in patients aged 18 to 65 (duration under 2 months).

The sequences come from peripheral blood mononuclear cells (PBMCs), collected at new diagnosis, from a patient treated with antithyroid drugs. This receptor was taken from a woman between 35 and 50 years old with Graves disease.

CDR3 sequence reads: CASSSGMSSYNEQFF. In DNA, the CDR3 is TGTGCCAGCAGTTCAGGGATGAGCTCCTACAATGAGCAGTTCTTC. The chain has TRBV7-9 and TRBJ2-1; TRBD1 might be the D (5 bases). The CDR3 is 15 residues long. Germline lookup yields CDR1 SEHNR and CDR2 FQNEAQ (reference sequence). Trimming stripped 6 bases from V and 0 bases from J, with 12 bases between.